Listed below are T cell receptor beta chains from one sample, sequenced in a study of cytomegalovirus exposure and HLA in healthy donors. Clones were sequenced by immunoSEQ multiplex PCR, and TCRdb holds only the in-frame ones, with some missing. The sample lists some 200,000 clones, more than 65% occurring once. Sequences were obtained from PBMCs. These receptors originate from a man in his fifties or sixties in good health and CMV-seronegative. CDR3s include the opening cysteine and the closing phenylalanine or tryptophan. Each record gives: V gene, D gene, clone size, J gene, CDR3 protein, CDR3 DNA. The D gene is left open where the match is weak. Clone size is not always given. Where it is, it says once, few, many or a class for expanded clones.

V: TRBV6-5
D: .
size: .
J: TRBJ2-7
CDR3: CASSDPGVREQYF
DNA: TGTGCCAGCAGTGACCCAGGGGTTCGGGAGCAGTACTTC

V: TRBV5-8
D: TRBD2
size: .
J: TRBJ2-7
CDR3: CASSLGLAGGPTYEQYF
DNA: TGTGCCAGCAGCTTGGGACTAGCGGGGGGTCCTACCTACGAGCAGTACTTC

V: TRBV18
D: .
size: few
J: TRBJ1-1
CDR3: CASSMSGTEAFF
DNA: TGTGCCAGCTCAATGTCCGGGACTGAAGCTTTCTTT

V: TRBV5-6
D: TRBD1
size: .
J: TRBJ1-2
CDR3: CASSQGAPGGYTF
DNA: TGTGCCAGCAGCCAGGGGGCGCCCGGTGGCTACACCTTC

V: TRBV4-1
D: .
size: .
J: TRBJ1-4
CDR3: CASSQMGGTNEKLFF
DNA: TGCGCCAGCAGCCAAATGGGGGGAACTAATGAAAAACTGTTTTTT

V: TRBV5-6
D: TRBD1
size: .
J: TRBJ1-3
CDR3: CASSHWDRGQRGNTIYF
DNA: TGTGCCAGCAGCCATTGGGACAGGGGGCAACGAGGAAACACCATATATTTT

V: TRBV5-5
D: TRBD1
size: once
J: TRBJ1-2
CDR3: CASSRTGDGYTF
DNA: TGTGCCAGCAGCCGGACAGGGGATGGCTACACCTTC

V: TRBV6-5
D: .
size: few
J: TRBJ1-2
CDR3: CASSAPLAGSGYTF
DNA: TGTGCCAGCAGCGCTCCCTTGGCAGGGTCTGGCTACACCTTC

V: TRBV6-5
D: TRBD1
size: once
J: TRBJ1-3
CDR3: CASSAGGTGNTIYF
DNA: TGTGCCAGCAGTGCAGGGGGGACTGGAAACACCATATATTTT

V: TRBV5-1
D: .
size: .
J: TRBJ1-1
CDR3: CASSPRWLGTEAFF
DNA: TGCGCCAGCAGTCCTAGGTGGTTGGGCACTGAAGCTTTCTTT

V: TRBV9
D: .
size: .
J: TRBJ1-3
CDR3: CASTRGTDSGNTIYF
DNA: TGTGCCAGCACCAGGGGAACGGACTCTGGAAACACCATATATTTT

V: TRBV6-6
D: .
size: .
J: TRBJ2-7
CDR3: CASSYNSGYEQYF
DNA: TGTGCCAGCAGTTACAATTCGGGGTACGAGCAGTACTTC

V: TRBV9
D: .
size: .
J: TRBJ2-2
CDR3: CASSGGWQTNTGELFF
DNA: TGTGCCAGCAGCGGCGGGTGGCAGACGAACACCGGGGAGCTGTTTTTT

V: TRBV7-8
D: .
size: .
J: TRBJ1-3
CDR3: CASSWEGVPHISRAGNTIYF
DNA: TGTGCCAGCAGTTGGGAGGGGGTTCCGCATATTTCACGGGCTGGAAACACCATATATTTT

V: TRBV27
D: TRBD1
size: few
J: TRBJ1-2
CDR3: CASRANRDSNGYTF
DNA: TGTGCCAGCCGCGCGAATCGGGACAGCAATGGCTACACCTTC

V: TRBV4-3
D: .
size: .
J: TRBJ2-5
CDR3: CASSQDPGVGTQYF
DNA: TGCGCCAGCAGCCAAGATCCGGGGGTCGGGACCCAGTACTTC

V: TRBV7-2
D: TRBD2
size: .
J: TRBJ2-5
CDR3: CASSLSGGAGETQYF
DNA: TGTGCCAGCAGCCTTAGCGGGGGGGCGGGGGAGACCCAGTACTTC

V: TRBV27
D: TRBD1
size: .
J: TRBJ1-6
CDR3: CASTWTGLGSPLHF
DNA: TGTGCCAGCACTTGGACAGGTCTAGGGTCACCCCTCCACTTT

V: TRBV5-1
D: .
size: .
J: TRBJ2-1
CDR3: CASSLVIQGTQFF
DNA: TGCGCCAGCAGCTTGGTTATCCAGGGGACGCAGTTCTTC

V: TRBV6-6
D: TRBD1
size: .
J: TRBJ1-1
CDR3: CASSYTTGMNTEAFF
DNA: TGTGCCAGCAGTTATACGACAGGGATGAACACTGAAGCTTTCTTT

V: TRBV27
D: TRBD1
size: .
J: TRBJ1-1
CDR3: CASGTRTGGEGNTEAFF
DNA: TGTGCCAGCGGAACACGGACAGGGGGCGAGGGAAACACTGAAGCTTTCTTT

V: TRBV6-1
D: TRBD1
size: .
J: TRBJ2-1
CDR3: CASSADRLFGNEQFF
DNA: TGTGCCAGCAGTGCGGACAGGCTCTTCGGCAATGAGCAGTTCTTC

V: TRBV5-1
D: .
size: .
J: TRBJ1-2
CDR3: CASSRSNNYGYTF
DNA: TGCGCCAGCAGCCGGAGTAATAACTATGGCTACACCTTC

V: TRBV10-3
D: .
size: .
J: TRBJ2-5
CDR3: CAISGNSQETQYF
DNA: TGTGCCATCAGTGGAAACAGCCAAGAGACCCAGTACTTC

V: TRBV7-2
D: TRBD1
size: .
J: TRBJ2-2
CDR3: CASSPGTGANTGELFF
DNA: TGTGCCAGCAGCCCGGGGACAGGGGCCAACACCGGGGAGCTGTTTTTT

V: TRBV27
D: .
size: once
J: TRBJ1-5
CDR3: CASSFGGNQPQHF
DNA: TGTGCCAGCAGTTTCGGGGGCAATCAGCCCCAGCATTTT

V: TRBV2
D: TRBD1
size: .
J: TRBJ2-4
CDR3: CASNRDRVGTKNIQYF
DNA: TGTGCCAGCAATCGGGACAGGGTTGGGACCAAAAACATTCAGTACTTC

V: TRBV7-2
D: .
size: once
J: TRBJ1-2
CDR3: CASRLRSGGGWNYGYTF
DNA: TGTGCCAGCAGATTGCGGTCGGGGGGAGGGTGGAACTATGGCTACACCTTC

V: TRBV11-2
D: TRBD1
size: few
J: TRBJ2-7
CDR3: CASSSSRGQGTYEQYF
DNA: TGTGCCAGCAGCTCATCCCGGGGACAGGGCACCTACGAGCAGTACTTC

V: TRBV6-5
D: .
size: .
J: TRBJ2-7
CDR3: CASSYSQGPYEQYF
DNA: TGTGCCAGCAGTTACTCCCAGGGCCCCTACGAGCAGTACTTC

V: TRBV27
D: .
size: few
J: TRBJ1-1
CDR3: CASSSLQGGLGEAFF
DNA: TGTGCCAGCAGTTCGCTACAGGGTGGTTTGGGTGAAGCTTTCTTT

V: TRBV19
D: TRBD1
size: .
J: TRBJ1-1
CDR3: CASSIQGARNTEAFF
DNA: TGTGCCAGTAGTATCCAGGGGGCGAGGAACACTGAAGCTTTCTTT

V: TRBV6-6
D: .
size: .
J: TRBJ1-1
CDR3: CASTQGGNTEAFF
DNA: TGTGCCAGCACCCAAGGAGGGAACACTGAAGCTTTCTTT

V: TRBV7-8
D: TRBD1
size: .
J: TRBJ2-7
CDR3: CASSGTGLYEQYF
DNA: TGTGCCAGCAGCGGGACAGGACTCTACGAGCAGTACTTC

V: TRBV4-1
D: TRBD2
size: .
J: TRBJ2-3
CDR3: CASSQDNRGGRRGDTQYF
DNA: TGCGCCAGCAGCCAAGATAACCGGGGGGGCCGTAGGGGAGATACGCAGTATTTT

V: TRBV7-2
D: .
size: few
J: TRBJ1-2
CDR3: CASSLSAVNYGYTF
DNA: TGTGCCAGCAGCTTATCGGCGGTTAACTATGGCTACACCTTC

V: TRBV9
D: TRBD2
size: .
J: TRBJ2-2
CDR3: CASSVAPAGGRPEAGELFF
DNA: TGTGCCAGCAGCGTAGCTCCAGCGGGGGGCAGACCTGAGGCCGGGGAGCTGTTTTTT

V: TRBV14
D: .
size: .
J: TRBJ2-7
CDR3: CASSRRGSYEQYF
DNA: TGTGCCAGCAGCCGGCGGGGCAGCTACGAGCAGTACTTC

V: TRBV25-1
D: .
size: .
J: TRBJ1-2
CDR3: CASSDVAANYGYTF
DNA: TGTGCCAGCAGTGACGTGGCTGCTAACTATGGCTACACCTTC

V: TRBV5-1
D: .
size: .
J: TRBJ2-2
CDR3: CASSLSLGGAGAGELFF
DNA: TGCGCCAGCAGCTTGTCACTTGGGGGCGCCGGCGCCGGGGAGCTGTTTTTT

V: TRBV9
D: TRBD2
size: .
J: TRBJ2-3
CDR3: CASSPLAGGADTQYF
DNA: TGTGCCAGCAGTCCTCTAGCGGGGGGCGCAGATACGCAGTATTTT

V: TRBV11-2
D: .
size: .
J: TRBJ2-1
CDR3: CASSLWGNLGLSSYNEQFF
DNA: TGTGCCAGCAGCTTATGGGGCAACTTAGGCCTAAGTTCCTACAATGAGCAGTTCTTC

V: TRBV19
D: TRBD1
size: .
J: TRBJ1-1
CDR3: CASSSTGGGTEAFF
DNA: TGTGCCAGTAGTTCGACAGGGGGCGGCACTGAAGCTTTCTTT

V: TRBV7-2
D: TRBD2
size: .
J: TRBJ2-7
CDR3: CASSFKGTSSYEQYF
DNA: TGTGCCAGCAGCTTTAAGGGGACTAGCTCCTACGAGCAGTACTTC

V: TRBV5-1
D: .
size: .
J: TRBJ2-4
CDR3: CASRSGVGNIQYF
DNA: TGCGCCAGCAGGTCAGGGGTAGGAAACATTCAGTACTTC

V: TRBV4-2
D: TRBD1
size: once
J: TRBJ1-4
CDR3: CASSPRAGTGGEKLFF
DNA: TGTGCCAGCAGCCCAAGAGCAGGGACAGGGGGTGAAAAACTGTTTTTT

V: TRBV5-6
D: .
size: .
J: TRBJ2-2
CDR3: CASSLSDFNTGELFF
DNA: TGTGCCAGCAGCTTGAGCGACTTTAACACCGGGGAGCTGTTTTTT

V: TRBV15
D: TRBD1
size: .
J: TRBJ2-7
CDR3: CATSSDRVRVYEQYF
DNA: TGTGCCACCAGCAGTGACAGGGTCCGAGTTTACGAGCAGTACTTC

V: TRBV6-5
D: TRBD1
size: .
J: TRBJ2-5
CDR3: CASSYGTGRETQYF
DNA: TGTGCCAGCAGTTACGGGACAGGGCGGGAGACCCAGTACTTC

V: TRBV9
D: TRBD1
size: .
J: TRBJ2-7
CDR3: CASSDGPGGYEQYF
DNA: TGTGCCAGCAGCGACGGTCCAGGGGGCTACGAGCAGTACTTC

V: TRBV11-2
D: .
size: .
J: TRBJ2-7
CDR3: CASSFDRPEQYF
DNA: TGTGCCAGCAGCTTCGACAGGCCCGAGCAGTACTTC

V: TRBV4-2
D: TRBD1
size: .
J: TRBJ1-3
CDR3: CASSSEGQGTRFSGNTIYF
DNA: TGTGCCAGCAGCAGTGAGGGACAGGGGACGAGATTCTCTGGAAACACCATATATTTT

V: TRBV10-3
D: TRBD1
size: .
J: TRBJ1-2
CDR3: CATVDRVEDGYTF
DNA: TGTGCCACCGTAGACAGGGTGGAGGATGGCTACACCTTC

V: TRBV6-5
D: .
size: .
J: TRBJ2-7
CDR3: CASSYRVGDF
DNA: TGTGCCAGCAGTTACAGGGTCGGGGACTTC

V: TRBV18
D: .
size: .
J: TRBJ2-3
CDR3: CASSAERRADTQYF
DNA: TGTGCCAGCTCAGCGGAAAGGAGGGCAGATACGCAGTATTTT

V: TRBV7-6
D: TRBD1
size: .
J: TRBJ2-7
CDR3: CASSPGTGHYEQYF
DNA: TGTGCCAGCAGCCCCGGGACAGGACACTACGAGCAGTACTTC